This TCR beta chain was found in a study of PD-1 blockade in classical Hodgkin lymphoma. On this clone: The target antigen is unknown.

Study-wide findings and caveats: Relapsed/refractory patients reportedly had the lowest baseline TCR diversity, below newly diagnosed patients, who were below healthy donors.

Time point described: newly diagnosed, previously untreated cHL patient sample. The data were produced by immunoSEQ multiplex PCR, yet TCRdb's version contains in-frame clones alone and is incomplete. The sample lists around 25,000 clones, 94% seen once, with approximately 3.9% in the top ten. V shed 0 bases and J shed 5 bases, with 12 bases lying between them. The length of the CDR3 is 14 residues. Per the germline V gene, CDR1 is SGHRS and CDR2 is YFSETQ. The sequencing sample was made of peripheral blood mononuclear cells (PBMCs). The origin of this receptor is a human donor with classical Hodgkin lymphoma. The chain uses TRBV5-1 and TRBJ2-7; either TRBD1 or TRBD2 may fit D (5 bases each). CDR3 nucleotides: TGCGCCAGCAGCTTGGTCGGGCGAGGGGACGAGCAGTACTTC. Translating gives CASSLVGRGDEQYF.